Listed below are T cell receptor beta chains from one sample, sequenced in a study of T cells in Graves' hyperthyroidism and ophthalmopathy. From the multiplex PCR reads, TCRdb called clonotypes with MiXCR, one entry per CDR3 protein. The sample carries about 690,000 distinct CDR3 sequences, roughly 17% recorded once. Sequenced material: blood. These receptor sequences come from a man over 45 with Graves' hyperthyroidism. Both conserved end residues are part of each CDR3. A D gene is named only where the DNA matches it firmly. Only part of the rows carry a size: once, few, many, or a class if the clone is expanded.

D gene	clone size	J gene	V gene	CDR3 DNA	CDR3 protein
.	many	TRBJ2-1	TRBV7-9	TGTGCCAGCAGCTTCCAGACTAAGATTAACAATGAGCAGTTCTTC	CASSFQTKINNEQFF
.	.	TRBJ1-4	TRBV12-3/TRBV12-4	TGTGCCAGCAGTTTACAGGGACCTAATGAAAAACTGTTTTTT	CASSLQGPNEKLFF
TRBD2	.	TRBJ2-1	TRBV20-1	TGCAGTGCTGAGCCCGGACTAGCGGGAGCCTACAATGAGCAGTTCTTC	CSAEPGLAGAYNEQFF
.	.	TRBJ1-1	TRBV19	TGTGCCAGTAGTAGTTTTCAGGGCGGAGAAACTGAAGCTTTCTTT	CASSSFQGGETEAFF
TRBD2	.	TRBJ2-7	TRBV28	TGTGCCAGCAGTTTCCAGATAGCGGGAGTCAACGAGCAGTACTTC	CASSFQIAGVNEQYF
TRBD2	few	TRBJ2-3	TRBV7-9	TGTGCCAGCAGCCCGACTAGCCCGAGCACAGATACGCAGTATTTT	CASSPTSPSTDTQYF
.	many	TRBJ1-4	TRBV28	TGTGTCACCAGGCTATTTGAAAAACTGTTTTTT	CVTRLFEKLFF
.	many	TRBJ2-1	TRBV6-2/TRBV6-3	TGTGCCAGCAGTTACGGCTTCAAGAAGTATGAGCAGTTCTTC	CASSYGFKKYEQFF
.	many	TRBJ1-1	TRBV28	TGTGCCAGCAGCCCGACAGCGTTGAACACTGAAGCTTTCTTT	CASSPTALNTEAFF
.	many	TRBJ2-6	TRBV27	TGTGCCAGCAGCCACACCCGTCGGGATGTATACCCTGGGGCCAACGTCCTGACTTTC	CASSHTRRDVYPGANVLTF
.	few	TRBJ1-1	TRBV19	TGTGCCAGTAGTATCGGGGCAATGAACACTGAAGCTTTCTTT	CASSIGAMNTEAFF
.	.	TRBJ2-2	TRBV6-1	TGTGCCAGCAGTCCACCGACCCGGGGCACCGGGGAGCTGTTTTTT	CASSPPTRGTGELFF
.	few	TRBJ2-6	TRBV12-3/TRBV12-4	TGTGCCAGCAGTTCGACAGTGGTCGGGGCCAACGTCCTGACTTTC	CASSSTVVGANVLTF
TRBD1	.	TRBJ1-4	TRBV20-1	TGCAGTGCTAGGGGGGACAGTGCAACTAATGAAAAACTGTTTTTT	CSARGDSATNEKLFF
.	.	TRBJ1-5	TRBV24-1	TGTGCCACCAGTGATCCCACCCCGGGGCAGCCCCAGCATTTT	CATSDPTPGQPQHF
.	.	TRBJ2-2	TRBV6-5	TGTGCCAGCAGTTATCAGGGTGGGGACACCGGGGAGCTGTTTTTT	CASSYQGGDTGELFF
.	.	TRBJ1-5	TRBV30	TGTGCCACCGGGGTAGGGGACCATCGAAGTGGTCAGCCCCAGCATTTT	CATGVGDHRSGQPQHF
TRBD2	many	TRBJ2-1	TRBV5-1	TGCGCCAGCAGTTTTAACCCCCCGGCGGGAGGACACAATGAGCAGTTCTTC	CASSFNPPAGGHNEQFF
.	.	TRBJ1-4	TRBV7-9	TGTGCCAGCAGCTTAGAGCGGGCTGGCGAAAAACTGTTTTTT	CASSLERAGEKLFF
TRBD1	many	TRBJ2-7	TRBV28	TGTGCCAGCAGTTTCTACAGGGGTTCCTACGAGCAGTACTTC	CASSFYRGSYEQYF
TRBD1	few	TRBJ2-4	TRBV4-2	TGTGCCAGCAGCCAAGATCGTACCCAGGGGGCGAACATTCAGTACTTC	CASSQDRTQGANIQYF
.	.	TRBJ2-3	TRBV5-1	TGCGCCAGCAGCGCGCGGGACGGAAGCACAGATACGCAGTATTTT	CASSARDGSTDTQYF
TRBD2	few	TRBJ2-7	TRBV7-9	TGTGCCAGCAGCCGAAGCAGGACGGGAGGGCCCCACGAGCAGTACTTC	CASSRSRTGGPHEQYF
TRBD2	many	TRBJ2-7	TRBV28	TGTGCCAGCAGTTCCCGGACTAGCTTCTCCTACGAGCAGTACTTC	CASSSRTSFSYEQYF
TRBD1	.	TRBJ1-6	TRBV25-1	TGTGCCAGCAGTGACCGACTTAAGACAGGGGTGCCGGGAAAAGGGTCACCCCTCCACTTT	CASSDRLKTGVPGKGSPLHF
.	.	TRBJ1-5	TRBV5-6	TGTGCCAGCAGCTTGGGAGGACTTTGGCCCCAGCATTTT	CASSLGGLWPQHF
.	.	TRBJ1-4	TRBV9	TGTGCCAGCAGCGTAGATGGGCGGACGAATGAAAAACTGTTTTTT	CASSVDGRTNEKLFF
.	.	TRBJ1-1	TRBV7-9	TGTGCCAGCAGCTTAGAATTAGAGCAGTCTGAAGCTTTCTTT	CASSLELEQSEAFF
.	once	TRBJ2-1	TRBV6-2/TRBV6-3	TGTGCCAGCAGGGAGGTTTTTTCCTACAATGAGCAGTTCTTC	CASREVFSYNEQFF
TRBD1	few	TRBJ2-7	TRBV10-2	TGCGCCAGCAGCCACGGGACAGGCTACGAGCAGTACTTC	CASSHGTGYEQYF
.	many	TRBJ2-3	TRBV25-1	TGTGCCAGCAGTGATGAAGGTCGAAACACAGATACGCAGTATTTT	CASSDEGRNTDTQYF
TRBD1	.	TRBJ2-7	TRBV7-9	TGTGCCAGCAGCTTAGGGGACAGGGCCCAGATCACCTACGAGCAGTACTTC	CASSLGDRAQITYEQYF
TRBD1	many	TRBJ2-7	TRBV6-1	TGTGCCAGCCACGAAGCAGGGACAGAAGTTTACGAGCAGTACTTC	CASHEAGTEVYEQYF
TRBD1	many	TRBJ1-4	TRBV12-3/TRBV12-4	TGTGCCAGCAGTCAGACAGGGATCGGAGAAAAACTGTTTTTT	CASSQTGIGEKLFF
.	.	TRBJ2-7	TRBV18	TGTGCCAGCTCTGACAAGGCGGACACTTACGAGCAGTACTTC	CASSDKADTYEQYF
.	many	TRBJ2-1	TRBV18	TGTGCCAGCTCACCAGACGGGGGCTCCTACAATGAGCAGTTCTTC	CASSPDGGSYNEQFF
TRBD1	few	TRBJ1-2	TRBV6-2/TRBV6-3	TGTGCCGGCATCACCTGGAGGGGGCATAACTATGGCTACACCTTC	CAGITWRGHNYGYTF
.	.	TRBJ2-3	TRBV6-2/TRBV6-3	TGTGCCAGCAGTTACTCGGCAGGGAGGAATACGCAGTATTTT	CASSYSAGRNTQYF